This T cell receptor (beta chain) was documented in a study of blood T cells in healthy people across ages. Whole-study context: The capture of about one barcoded beta molecule per two T cells was achieved by template switching. Study-wide results and caveats: It was the long-lived donors that had more naive CD4+ cells and higher diversity than aged donors. Changes in expanded clonotypes were possibly confounded, as the CMV status of donors was unknown. Unsorted PBMCs blocked a conclusive comparison of naive and antigen-experienced cells.

Germline loops: CDR1 SQVTM, CDR2 ANQGSEA. Trimming removed 3 bases at V and 6 bases at J, with 14 bases between. The length of the CDR3 is 13 residues. Comment on this clonotype: The antigen remains unidentified.

The second PCR ran roughly 7 to 12 cycles with a sample-barcoded 5' primer and J-beta primers. TCRdb redid the calling of the 5' RACE reads with MiXCR, one entry per CDR3 protein. The sample shows about 780,000 distinct CDR3 sequences, more than 35% of them seen only once. Sequenced: blood. The J gene is TRBJ2-5, the V gene TRBV29-1; weak D call: TRBD1 (6 bases). The source is a man older than 75 in good health. The CDR3 here is CSVEDSLQQTQYF. The DNA for the CDR3 is TGCAGCGTTGAGGACAGTCTGCAGCAGACCCAGTACTTC.